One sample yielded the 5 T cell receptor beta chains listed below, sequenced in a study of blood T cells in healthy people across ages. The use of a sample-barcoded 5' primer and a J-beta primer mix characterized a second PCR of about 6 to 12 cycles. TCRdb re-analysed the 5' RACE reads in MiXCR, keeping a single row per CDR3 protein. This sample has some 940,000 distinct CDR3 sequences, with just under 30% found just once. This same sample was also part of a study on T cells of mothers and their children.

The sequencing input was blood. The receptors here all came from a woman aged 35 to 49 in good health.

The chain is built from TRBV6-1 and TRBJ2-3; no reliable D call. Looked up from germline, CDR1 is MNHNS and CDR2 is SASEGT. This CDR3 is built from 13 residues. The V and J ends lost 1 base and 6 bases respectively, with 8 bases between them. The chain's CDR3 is CASSEVDWDTQYF. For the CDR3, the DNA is TGTGCCAGCAGTGAAGTTGATTGGGATACGCAGTATTTT.

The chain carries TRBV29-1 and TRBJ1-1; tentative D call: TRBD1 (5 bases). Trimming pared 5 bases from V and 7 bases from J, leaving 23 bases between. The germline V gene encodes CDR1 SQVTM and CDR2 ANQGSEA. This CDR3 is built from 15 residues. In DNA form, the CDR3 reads TGCAGCGTTTCCGGGGCCCCCGTGGTCGTTCTTGAAGCTTTCTTT. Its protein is CSVSGAPVVVLEAFF.

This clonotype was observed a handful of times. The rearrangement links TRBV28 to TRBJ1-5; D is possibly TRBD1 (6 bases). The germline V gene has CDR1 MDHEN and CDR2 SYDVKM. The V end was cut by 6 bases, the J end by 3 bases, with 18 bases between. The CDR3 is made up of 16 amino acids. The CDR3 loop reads CASSRDKGDLNQPQHF. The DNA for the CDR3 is TGTGCCAGCAGCCGGGACAAGGGGGACCTCAATCAGCCCCAGCATTTT. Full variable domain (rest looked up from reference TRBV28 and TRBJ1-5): DVKVTQSSRYLVKRTGEKVFLECVQDMDHENMFWYRQDPGLGLRLIYFSYDVKMKEKGDIPEGYSVSREKKERFSLILESASTNQTSMYLCASSRDKGDLNQPQHFGDGTRLSIL.

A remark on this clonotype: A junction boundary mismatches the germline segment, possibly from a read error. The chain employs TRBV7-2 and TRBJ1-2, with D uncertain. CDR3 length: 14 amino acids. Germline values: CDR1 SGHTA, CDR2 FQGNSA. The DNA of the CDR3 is TGTGCCAGCAGCCCCCGAAGAAGTGACTATGGCCACACCTTC. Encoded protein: CASSPRRSDYGHTF.

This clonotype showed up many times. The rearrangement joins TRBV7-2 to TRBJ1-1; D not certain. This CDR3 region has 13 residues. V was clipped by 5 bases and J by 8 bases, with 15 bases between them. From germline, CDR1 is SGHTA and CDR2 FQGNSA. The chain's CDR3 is CASSPKAGLEAFF. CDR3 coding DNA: TGTGCCAGCAGCCCTAAGGCGGGTCTGGAAGCTTTCTTT.